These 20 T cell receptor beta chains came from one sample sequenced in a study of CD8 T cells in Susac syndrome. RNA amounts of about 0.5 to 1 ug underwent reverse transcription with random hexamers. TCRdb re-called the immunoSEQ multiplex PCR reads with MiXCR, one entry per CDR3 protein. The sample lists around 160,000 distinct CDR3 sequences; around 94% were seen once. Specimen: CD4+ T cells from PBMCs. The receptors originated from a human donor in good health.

As DNA, the CDR3 is TGCAGCGTTGCCATGGGGGGACAGAGCACAGATACGCAGTATTTT. Translation: CSVAMGGQSTDTQYF. V is TRBV29-1 and J is TRBJ2-3; D might be TRBD1 (7 bases). There are 15 residues in the CDR3. Between the trimmed V and J ends, which lost 4 bases and 0 bases, there was a span of 14 bases. Germline values: CDR1 SQVTM, CDR2 ANQGSEA.

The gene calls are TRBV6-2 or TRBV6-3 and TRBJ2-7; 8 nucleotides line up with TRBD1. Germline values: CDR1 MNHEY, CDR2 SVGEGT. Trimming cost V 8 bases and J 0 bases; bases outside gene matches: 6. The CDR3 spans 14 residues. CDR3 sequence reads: CASQFTGGSYEQYF. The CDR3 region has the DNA TGTGCCAGCCAATTCACAGGGGGCTCCTACGAGCAGTACTTC.

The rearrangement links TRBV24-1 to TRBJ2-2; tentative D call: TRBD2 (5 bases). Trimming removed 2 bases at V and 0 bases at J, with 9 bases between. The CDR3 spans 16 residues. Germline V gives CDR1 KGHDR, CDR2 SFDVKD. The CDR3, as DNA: TGTGCCACCAGTGATTCCGGACTCGCGAACACCGGGGAGCTGTTTTTT. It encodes CATSDSGLANTGELFF.

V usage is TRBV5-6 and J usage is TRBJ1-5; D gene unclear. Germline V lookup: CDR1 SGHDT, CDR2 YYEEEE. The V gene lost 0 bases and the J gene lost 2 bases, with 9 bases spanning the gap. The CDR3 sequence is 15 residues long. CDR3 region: CASSLDGRGNQPQHF. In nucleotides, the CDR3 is TGTGCCAGCAGCTTGGACGGTCGGGGCAATCAGCCCCAGCATTTT.

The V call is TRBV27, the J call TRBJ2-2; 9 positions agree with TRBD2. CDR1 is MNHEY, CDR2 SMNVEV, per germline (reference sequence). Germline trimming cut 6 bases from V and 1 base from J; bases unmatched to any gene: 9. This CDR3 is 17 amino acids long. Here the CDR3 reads CASRRGGHPMNTGELFF. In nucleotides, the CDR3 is TGTGCCAGCAGGCGGGGGGGGCACCCTATGAACACCGGGGAGCTGTTTTTT.

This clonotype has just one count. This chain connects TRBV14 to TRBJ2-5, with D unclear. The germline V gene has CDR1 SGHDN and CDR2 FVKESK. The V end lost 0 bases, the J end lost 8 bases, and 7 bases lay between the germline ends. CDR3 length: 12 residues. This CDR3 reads CASSQDLITQYF. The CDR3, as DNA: TGTGCCAGCAGCCAAGATCTAATAACCCAGTACTTC.

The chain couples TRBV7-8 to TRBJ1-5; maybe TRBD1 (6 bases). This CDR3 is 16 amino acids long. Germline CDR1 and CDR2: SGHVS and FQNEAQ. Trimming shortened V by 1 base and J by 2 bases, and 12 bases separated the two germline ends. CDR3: CASSLGEGDGNQPQHF. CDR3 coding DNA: TGTGCCAGCAGCTTAGGGGAGGGGGACGGCAATCAGCCCCAGCATTTT.

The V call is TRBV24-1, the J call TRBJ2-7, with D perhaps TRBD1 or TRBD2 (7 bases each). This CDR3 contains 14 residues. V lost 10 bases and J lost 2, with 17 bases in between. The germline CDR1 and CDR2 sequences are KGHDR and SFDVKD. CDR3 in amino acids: CATSRGDRPYEQYF. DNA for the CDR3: TGTGCCACTAGCCGGGGGGACAGACCCTACGAGCAGTACTTC.

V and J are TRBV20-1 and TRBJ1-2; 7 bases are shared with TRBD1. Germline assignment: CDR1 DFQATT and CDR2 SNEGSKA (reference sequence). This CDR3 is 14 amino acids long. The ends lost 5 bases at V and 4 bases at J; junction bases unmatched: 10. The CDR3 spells CSAGPPGGVYGYTF. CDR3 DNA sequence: TGCAGTGCTGGGCCGCCAGGGGGGGTCTATGGCTACACCTTC.

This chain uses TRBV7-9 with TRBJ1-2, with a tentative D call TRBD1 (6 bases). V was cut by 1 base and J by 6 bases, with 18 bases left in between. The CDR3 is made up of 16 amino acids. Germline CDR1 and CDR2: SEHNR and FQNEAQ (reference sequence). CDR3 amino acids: CASSLVRQGKFHGYTF. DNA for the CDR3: TGTGCCAGCAGCTTAGTGCGTCAGGGGAAATTCCATGGCTACACCTTC.

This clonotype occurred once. The CDR3 DNA is TGTGCCAGCTCACCGGTAGCCGGGATCTCCTACGAGCAGTACTTC. It translates to CASSPVAGISYEQYF. The genes are TRBV18 and TRBJ2-7; D is perhaps TRBD2 (5 bases). V lost 3 bases and J lost 0, with 12 bases in between. CDR3 length: 15 residues. Germline CDR1 is KGHSH and CDR2 is LQKENI.

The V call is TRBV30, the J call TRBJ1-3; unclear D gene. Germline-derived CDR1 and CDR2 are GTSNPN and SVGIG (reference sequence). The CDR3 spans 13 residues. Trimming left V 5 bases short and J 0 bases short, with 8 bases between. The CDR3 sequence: CAWATTSGNTIYF. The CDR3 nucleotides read TGTGCCTGGGCTACTACCTCTGGAAACACCATATATTTT.

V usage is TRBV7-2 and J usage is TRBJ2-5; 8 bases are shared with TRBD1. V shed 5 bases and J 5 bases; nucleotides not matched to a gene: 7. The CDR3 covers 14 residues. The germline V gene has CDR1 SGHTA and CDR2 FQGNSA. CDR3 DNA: TGTGCCAGCAGCCCCGGACAGGGCATGGAGACCCAGTACTTC. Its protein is CASSPGQGMETQYF.

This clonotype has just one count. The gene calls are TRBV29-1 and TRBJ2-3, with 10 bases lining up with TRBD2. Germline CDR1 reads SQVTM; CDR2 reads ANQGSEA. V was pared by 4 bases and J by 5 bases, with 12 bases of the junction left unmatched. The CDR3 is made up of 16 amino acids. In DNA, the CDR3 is TGCAGCGTTGGGGGATGGGCTAGCGGGGGTCAAGATACGCAGTATTTT. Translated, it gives CSVGGWASGGQDTQYF.

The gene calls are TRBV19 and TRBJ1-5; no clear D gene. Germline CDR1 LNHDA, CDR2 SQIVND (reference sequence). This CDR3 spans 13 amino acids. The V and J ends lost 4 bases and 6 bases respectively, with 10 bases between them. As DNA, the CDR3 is TGTGCCAGTAGTACAGCTAGAGGTCAGCCCCAGCATTTT. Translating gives CASSTARGQPQHF.

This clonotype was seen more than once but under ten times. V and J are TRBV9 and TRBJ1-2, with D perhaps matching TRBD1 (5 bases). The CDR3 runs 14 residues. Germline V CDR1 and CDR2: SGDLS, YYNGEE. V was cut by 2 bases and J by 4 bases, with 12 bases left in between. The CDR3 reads CASSVGQGSYGYTF. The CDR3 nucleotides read TGTGCCAGCAGCGTGGGCCAGGGAAGCTATGGCTACACCTTC. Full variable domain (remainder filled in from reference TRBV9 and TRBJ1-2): DSGVTQTPKHLITATGQRVTLRCSPRSGDLSVYWYQQSLDQGLQFLIQYYNGEERAKGNILERFSAQQFPDLHSELNLSSLELGDSALYFCASSVGQGSYGYTFGSGTRLTVV.

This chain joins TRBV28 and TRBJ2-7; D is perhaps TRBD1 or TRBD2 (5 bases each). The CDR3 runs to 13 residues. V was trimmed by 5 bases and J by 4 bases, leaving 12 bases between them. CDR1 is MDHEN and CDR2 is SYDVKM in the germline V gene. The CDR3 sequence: CASSLPGGYEQYF. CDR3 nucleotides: TGTGCCAGCAGTCTCCCTGGGGGATACGAGCAGTACTTC. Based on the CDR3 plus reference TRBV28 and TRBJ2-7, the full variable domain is DVKVTQSSRYLVKRTGEKVFLECVQDMDHENMFWYRQDPGLGLRLIYFSYDVKMKEKGDIPEGYSVSREKKERFSLILESASTNQTSMYLCASSLPGGYEQYFGPGTRLTVT.

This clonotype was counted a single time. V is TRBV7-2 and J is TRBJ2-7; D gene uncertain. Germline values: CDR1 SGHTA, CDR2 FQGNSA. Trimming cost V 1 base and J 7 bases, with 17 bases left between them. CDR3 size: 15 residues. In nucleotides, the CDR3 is TGTGCCAGCAGCTTAGATCGACCCACTCTGGAGGAGCAGTACTTC. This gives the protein CASSLDRPTLEEQYF.

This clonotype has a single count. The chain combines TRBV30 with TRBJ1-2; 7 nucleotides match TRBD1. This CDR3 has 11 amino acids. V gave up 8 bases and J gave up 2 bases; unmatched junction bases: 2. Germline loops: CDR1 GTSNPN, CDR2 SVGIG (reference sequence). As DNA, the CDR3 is TGTGCCGCGGGACAGAACTATGGCTACACCTTC. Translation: CAAGQNYGYTF.

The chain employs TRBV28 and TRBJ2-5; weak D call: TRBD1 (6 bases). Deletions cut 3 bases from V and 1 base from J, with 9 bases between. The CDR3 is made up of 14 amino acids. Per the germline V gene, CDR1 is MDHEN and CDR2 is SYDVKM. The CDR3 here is CASSFRQVQETQYF. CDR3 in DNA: TGTGCCAGCAGTTTCCGACAGGTCCAAGAGACCCAGTACTTC.